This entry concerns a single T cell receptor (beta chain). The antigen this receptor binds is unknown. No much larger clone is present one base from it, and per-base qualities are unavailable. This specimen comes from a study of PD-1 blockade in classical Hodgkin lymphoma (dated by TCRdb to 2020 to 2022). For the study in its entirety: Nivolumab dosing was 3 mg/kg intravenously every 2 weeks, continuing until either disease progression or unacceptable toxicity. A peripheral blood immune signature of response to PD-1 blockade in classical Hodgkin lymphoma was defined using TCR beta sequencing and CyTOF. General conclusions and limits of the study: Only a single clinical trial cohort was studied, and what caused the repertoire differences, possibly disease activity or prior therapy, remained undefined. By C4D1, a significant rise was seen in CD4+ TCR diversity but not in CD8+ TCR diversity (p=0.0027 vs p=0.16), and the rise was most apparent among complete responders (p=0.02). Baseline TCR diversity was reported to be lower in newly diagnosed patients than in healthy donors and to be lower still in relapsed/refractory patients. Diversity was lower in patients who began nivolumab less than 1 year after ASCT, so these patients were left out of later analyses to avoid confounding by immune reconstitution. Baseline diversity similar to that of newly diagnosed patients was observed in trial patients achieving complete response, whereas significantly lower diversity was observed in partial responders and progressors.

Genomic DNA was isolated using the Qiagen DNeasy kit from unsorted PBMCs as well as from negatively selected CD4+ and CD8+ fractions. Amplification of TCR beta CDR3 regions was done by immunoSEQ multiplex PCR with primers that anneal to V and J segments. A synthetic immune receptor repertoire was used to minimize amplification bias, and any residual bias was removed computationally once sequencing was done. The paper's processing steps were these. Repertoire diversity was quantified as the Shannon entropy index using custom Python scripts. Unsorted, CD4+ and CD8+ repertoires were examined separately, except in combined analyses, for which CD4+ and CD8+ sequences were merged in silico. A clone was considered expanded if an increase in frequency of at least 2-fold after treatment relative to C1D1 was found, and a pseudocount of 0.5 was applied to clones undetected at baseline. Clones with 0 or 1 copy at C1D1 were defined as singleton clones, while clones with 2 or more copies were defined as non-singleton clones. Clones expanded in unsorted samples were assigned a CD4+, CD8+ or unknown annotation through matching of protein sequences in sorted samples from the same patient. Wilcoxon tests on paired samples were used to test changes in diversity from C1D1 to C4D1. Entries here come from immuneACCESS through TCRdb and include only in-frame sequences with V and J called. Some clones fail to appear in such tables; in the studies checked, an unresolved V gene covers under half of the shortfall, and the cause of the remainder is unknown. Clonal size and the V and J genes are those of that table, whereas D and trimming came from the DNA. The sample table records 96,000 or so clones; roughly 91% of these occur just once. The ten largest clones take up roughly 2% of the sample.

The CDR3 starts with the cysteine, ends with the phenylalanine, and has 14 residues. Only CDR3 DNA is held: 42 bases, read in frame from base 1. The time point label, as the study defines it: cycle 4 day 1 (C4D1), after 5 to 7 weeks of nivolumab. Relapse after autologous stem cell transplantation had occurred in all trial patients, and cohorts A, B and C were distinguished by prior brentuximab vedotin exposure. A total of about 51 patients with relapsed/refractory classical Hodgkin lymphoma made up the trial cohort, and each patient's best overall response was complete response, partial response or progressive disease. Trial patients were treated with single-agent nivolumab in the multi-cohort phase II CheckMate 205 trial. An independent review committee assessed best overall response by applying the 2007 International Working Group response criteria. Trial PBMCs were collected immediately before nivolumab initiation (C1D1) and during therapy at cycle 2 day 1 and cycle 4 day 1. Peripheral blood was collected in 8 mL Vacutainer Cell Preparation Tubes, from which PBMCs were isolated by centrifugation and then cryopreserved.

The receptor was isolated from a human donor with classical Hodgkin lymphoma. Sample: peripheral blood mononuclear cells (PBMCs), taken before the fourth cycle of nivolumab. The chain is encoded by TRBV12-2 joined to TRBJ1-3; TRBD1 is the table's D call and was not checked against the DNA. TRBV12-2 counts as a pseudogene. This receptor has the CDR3 CLRTGALSGNTIYF. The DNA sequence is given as TGTCTCCGGACAGGGGCTCTCTCTGGAAACACCATATATTTT.